This TCR beta chain was identified in a study of breast tumors, draining lymph nodes, adjacent tissues. In TCRdb, the multiplex PCR reads were re-called with MiXCR into one record per CDR3 protein. This table has nearly 200,000 distinct CDR3 sequences, roughly 31% appearing once. Overall study results and limits: The data were judged consistent with most tumor T cells coming from lymph node and expanding in tumor.

Samples came from axillary lymph nodes draining the breast cancer. This clonotype was counted at least ten times. Its cognate antigen is unknown. What was sequenced was axillary lymph node tissue. The receptor comes from a female donor with breast cancer. Some clones in this sample may be carry-over from other donors' samples.

The CDR3 DNA reads as TGTGCCATCAGTGGACTCATGGGGGAGGAGATACGGCTAGGCTATGGCTACACCTTC. This translates into CAISGLMGEEIRLGYGYTF. This sequence joins TRBV10-3 and TRBJ1-2; D possibly corresponds to TRBD1 (5 bases). CDR1 and CDR2 (germline): ENHRY, SYGVKD. CDR3 length equals 19 residues. The V gene lost 4 bases and the J gene lost 4 bases, with 28 bases spanning the gap.